This T cell receptor beta chain was observed in a study of human T cells and chemical hapten exposure. Points from the study as a whole: More PT1 expanded TCRs went with higher patch test scores.

This clonotype was observed a handful of times. The antigen remains unidentified. In the library, unique molecular identifiers were attached to individual cDNA molecules. Using its own MiXCR run on the RACE reads, TCRdb lists one record per CDR3 protein. Of some 180,000 distinct CDR3 sequences listed, more than 20% are singletons. The time point denotes: patch test 1, 2 weeks after DPC sensitization. Described treatment: therapeutic diphenylcyclopropenone sensitization with weekly scalp DPC. Blood draws came before every patch-test application. Non-pregnant alopecia patients aged 18 to 70, suitable for DPC therapy. The sequences come from whole blood, collected in connection with sensitization to the hapten diphenylcyclopropenone (DPC). The clonotype was recovered from a woman in her forties or fifties with alopecia areata. Some clones in this sample may be carry-over from other donors' samples.

CDR3 amino acids: CASSLIGAGANVLTF. The DNA of the CDR3 is TGCGCCAGCAGCTTGATCGGCGCTGGGGCCAACGTCCTGACTTTC. The chain couples TRBV5-1 to TRBJ2-6, with no clear D. The CDR3 consists of 15 residues. V shed 1 base and J shed 2 bases, with 7 bases lying between them. Germline V gene lookup returns CDR1 SGHRS and CDR2 YFSETQ. The variable domain in full, with the rest retrieved from reference TRBV5-1 and TRBJ2-6, is KAGVTQTPRYLIKTRGQQVTLSCSPISGHRSVSWYQQTPGQGLQFLFEYFSETQRNKGNFPGRFSGRQFSNSRSEMNVSTLELGDSALYLCASSLIGAGANVLTFGAGSRLTVL.